One and the same sample provided the 25 T cell receptor beta chains below, sequenced in a study of blood T cells in healthy people across ages. Combining a sample-barcoded 5' primer with a J-beta primer mix, a second PCR ran for roughly 7 to 12 cycles. Using its own MiXCR run on the 5' RACE reads, TCRdb lists one record per CDR3 protein. Of roughly 800,000 distinct CDR3 sequences listed, roughly 64% are singletons. Sequencing was performed on blood. Source of these receptors: a man aged 25 to 40 in good health.

V usage is TRBV7-9 and J usage is TRBJ2-5; D remains unclear. Per germline, CDR1 SEHNR and CDR2 FQNEAQ (reference sequence). This CDR3 is 13 amino acids long. V gave up 5 bases and J gave up 3 bases, with 10 bases separating them. The CDR3 DNA reads as TGTGCCAGCAGCAAACAGATAAAAGAGACCCAGTACTTC. Protein: CASSKQIKETQYF.

This clonotype was counted a few times. The chain is built from TRBV6-2 or TRBV6-3 and TRBJ1-2; 7 bases are shared with TRBD1. The CDR3 extends over 14 amino acids. V shed 6 bases, J shed 4 bases, and the junction held 8 bases outside the gene matches. From germline, CDR1 is MNHEY and CDR2 SVGEGT. The CDR3 sequence: CASRFTGVAYGYTF. For the CDR3, the DNA is TGTGCCAGCAGATTTACAGGGGTCGCCTATGGCTACACCTTC.

This clonotype has more than one count but fewer than ten. The V gene is TRBV20-1, the J gene TRBJ2-5, with TRBD1 matching over 7 bases. The DNA matches TRBJ2-7 better at its end, which makes the J call doubtful. Germline CDR1 and CDR2: DFQATT and SNEGSKA (reference sequence). The CDR3 is 13 amino acids. The CDR3 DNA is TGCAGTGCTAACTCGGACAGGACCGGCGAGCAGTACTTC. Its protein is CSANSDRTGEQYF.

The J gene is TRBJ2-1, the V gene TRBV7-3; no firm D call. Per the germline V gene, CDR1 is SGHTA and CDR2 is FQGTGA. The CDR3 sequence is 15 residues long. Trimming stripped 2 bases from V and 0 bases from J, with 8 bases between. The CDR3 sequence: CASSLGFTSYNEQFF. DNA of the CDR3: TGTGCCAGCAGCTTAGGGTTTACCTCCTACAATGAGCAGTTCTTC.

As DNA, the CDR3 is TGTGCCACCAGGGGAGACAGGGTCCTTTACAATGAGCAGTTCTTC. Amino acids: CATRGDRVLYNEQFF. The chain employs TRBV15 and TRBJ2-1, with 7 bases fitting TRBD1. With 6 bases clipped from V and 4 bases from J, the junction kept 9 bases outside the gene matches. In germline, CDR1 is LNHNV, CDR2 YYDKDF (reference sequence). The length of the CDR3 is 15 residues.

The rearrangement uses TRBV28 and TRBJ1-1; maybe TRBD1 (6 bases). Germline V gene data show CDR1 as MDHEN and CDR2 as SYDVKM. Between the trimmed V and J ends, which lost 7 bases and 0 bases, there was a span of 21 bases. This CDR3 comprises 17 residues. The CDR3 sequence: CASIPTGYYLMNTEAFF. As DNA, the CDR3 is TGTGCCAGCATTCCTACAGGGTACTACTTAATGAACACTGAAGCTTTCTTT.

J is TRBJ1-5 and V is TRBV7-2; D call uncertain. The CDR3 is 16 residues long. With 0 bases removed from V and 2 bases from J, the gap between germline ends came to 11 bases. Germline V lookup: CDR1 SGHTA, CDR2 FQGNSA. The CDR3 sequence: CASSLAGRPGNQPQHF. In nucleotides, the CDR3 is TGTGCCAGCAGCTTAGCGGGTCGGCCCGGCAATCAGCCCCAGCATTTT.

The chain recombines TRBV15 with TRBJ1-2; D remains ambiguous. The CDR3 has 14 amino acids. The V gene's germline CDR1 is LNHNV and CDR2 YYDKDF (reference sequence). Trimming took off 1 base at V and 8 bases at J, with 14 bases between the two ends. The DNA for the CDR3 is TGTGCCACCAGCAGAGGGCTTCAGCTAGGGGGCTACACCTTC. Encoded protein: CATSRGLQLGGYTF. Using reference TRBV15 and TRBJ1-2 for the parts outside the CDR3, the full variable domain is DAMVIQNPRYQVTQFGKPVTLSCSQTLNHNVMYWYQQKSSQAPKLLFHYYDKDFNNEADTPDNFQSRRPNTSFCFLDIRSPGLGDTAMYLCATSRGLQLGGYTFGSGTRLTVV.

This clonotype has a single count. This rearrangement joins TRBV11-2 to TRBJ2-1; 11 positions agree with TRBD1. V gave up 0 bases and J gave up 7 bases; unmatched junction bases: 5. CDR3 length equals 16 residues. Germline V gives CDR1 SGHAT, CDR2 FQNNGV. The CDR3 loop is CASSLEGQGEENEQFF. In DNA form, the CDR3 reads TGTGCCAGCAGCTTAGAGGGACAGGGGGAGGAAAATGAGCAGTTCTTC.

The chain links TRBV5-1 to TRBJ2-1; D ambiguous. Trimming took off 6 bases at V and 7 bases at J, with 11 bases between the two ends. Germline-derived CDR1 and CDR2 are SGHRS and YFSETQ. This CDR3 region has 12 residues. CDR3 loop: CASTPDKNEQFF. Here the CDR3 DNA reads TGCGCCAGCACTCCTGATAAGAATGAGCAGTTCTTC.

This chain joins TRBV25-1 and TRBJ2-5; 11 bases agree with TRBD1. The CDR3 has 16 residues. V was pared by 3 bases and J by 4 bases, with 7 bases of the junction left unmatched. Germline CDR1 is MGHDK and CDR2 is SYGVNS. The DNA of the CDR3 is TGTGCCAGCAGTGACCTCATGGGGACAGGGGGAGAGACCCAGTACTTC. Its translation: CASSDLMGTGGETQYF.

The rearrangement uses TRBV7-9 and TRBJ2-3; the match to TRBD2 covers 9 bases. This CDR3 has 18 residues. Looked up from germline, CDR1 is SEHNR and CDR2 is FQNEAQ (reference sequence). Trimming at V came to 1 base and at J to 1 base, leaving 9 bases not matched to a gene. The CDR3 spells CASSLGSSASGGTDTQYF. In DNA, the CDR3 is TGTGCCAGCAGCTTAGGATCATCGGCTAGCGGGGGCACAGATACGCAGTATTTT.

The chain uses TRBV27 and TRBJ2-1; no definite D call. Deletions cut 5 bases from V and 6 bases from J, with 8 bases between. Germline V gives CDR1 MNHEY, CDR2 SMNVEV (reference sequence). CDR3 length: 12 amino acids. The CDR3 DNA follows: TGTGCCAGCAGTCGATTGGGCAATGAGCAGTTCTTC. This gives the protein CASSRLGNEQFF.

This rearrangement joins TRBV20-1 to TRBJ2-3; perhaps D is TRBD1 or TRBD2 (5 bases each). Trimming shortened V by 6 bases and J by 2 bases, and 18 bases separated the two germline ends. Germline V gene sequence: CDR1 DFQATT, CDR2 SNEGSKA (reference sequence). The CDR3 runs 15 residues. CDR3 DNA: TGCAGTGCCTCCCCGATCCTAGGGACCACAGATACGCAGTATTTT. Translating it yields CSASPILGTTDTQYF.

V and J are TRBV20-1 and TRBJ1-2; tentatively, D is TRBD1 (6 bases). V gave up 3 bases and J gave up 6 bases, with 8 bases separating them. This CDR3 comprises 11 residues. CDR1 and CDR2 from the germline V gene are DFQATT and SNEGSKA (reference sequence). CDR3 sequence: CSASGTHGYTF. DNA of the CDR3: TGCAGTGCTAGTGGGACACATGGCTACACCTTC.

The rearrangement joins TRBV12-3 or TRBV12-4 to TRBJ2-3; TRBD1 or TRBD2 may be the D gene (5 bases each). The germline V and J ends were trimmed by 7 bases and 4 bases, with 18 bases remaining between them. The CDR3 consists of 15 residues. The CDR3, as DNA: TGTGCCAGCAACCGGGACGGGATTACCTCAGATACGCAGTATTTT. The encoded protein is CASNRDGITSDTQYF.

V usage is TRBV7-9 and J usage is TRBJ2-3, with 10 bases matching TRBD2. The CDR3 consists of 15 residues. Germline CDR1 is SEHNR and CDR2 is FQNEAQ (reference sequence). V shed 6 bases, J shed 4 bases, and the junction held 7 bases outside the gene matches. CDR3 sequence: CASREREGISDTQYF. For the CDR3, the DNA is TGTGCCAGCAGAGAGCGGGAGGGAATCTCAGATACGCAGTATTTT.

The chain links TRBV29-1 to TRBJ1-1; no firm D call. This CDR3 is 14 amino acids long. CDR1 is SQVTM and CDR2 is ANQGSEA in the germline V gene. Trimming pared 7 bases from V and 0 bases from J, leaving 15 bases between. The CDR3 sequence: CSGFESTVNTEAFF. The CDR3 region has the DNA TGCAGCGGATTCGAGTCGACCGTGAACACTGAAGCTTTCTTT.

The chain is built from TRBV12-3 or TRBV12-4 and TRBJ2-1; D assignment may be TRBD1 or TRBD2 (6 bases each). This CDR3 region has 14 residues. Trimming shortened V by 5 bases and J by 9 bases, and 17 bases separated the two germline ends. The CDR3 DNA follows: TGTGCCAGCAGTCGCGTATTAAGGGGGGCTGAGCAGTTCTTC. Amino acids: CASSRVLRGAEQFF.

The chain is built from TRBV20-1 and TRBJ2-3; 7 positions match TRBD2. CDR1 DFQATT and CDR2 SNEGSKA come from the germline V gene (reference sequence). The CDR3 totals 14 residues. In nucleotides, the CDR3 is TGCAGCCCCCTCGGACTAGTTGGCACAGATACGCAGTATTTT. As protein: CSPLGLVGTDTQYF.

This clonotype was seen more than once but under ten times. The gene calls are TRBV20-1 and TRBJ2-4, with TRBD2 identical over 8 bases. V was pared by 6 bases and J by 4 bases, with 11 bases of the junction left unmatched. Germline V gene sequence: CDR1 DFQATT, CDR2 SNEGSKA (reference sequence). The CDR3 length is 15 residues. The CDR3 spells CSARISGTPKNIQYF. The CDR3 DNA reads as TGCAGTGCAAGAATTAGCGGGACCCCGAAAAACATTCAGTACTTC.

This clonotype has just one count. As DNA, the CDR3 is TGTGCCACCAGTGATGGATTCGTAGAAAAACTGTTTTTT. It translates to CATSDGFVEKLFF. The chain uses TRBV24-1 and TRBJ1-4; D unresolved. This CDR3 is 13 amino acids long. From germline, CDR1 is KGHDR and CDR2 SFDVKD. V was cut by 3 bases and J by 8 bases, with 9 bases left in between.

The V gene is TRBV6-2 or TRBV6-3, the J gene TRBJ2-1; D might be TRBD1 (5 bases). CDR3 size: 16 residues. The V gene's germline CDR1 is MNHEY and CDR2 SVGEGT. V shed 0 bases and J shed 4 bases, with 13 bases lying between them. This CDR3 reads CASSYSSSGNYNEQFF. The CDR3 DNA reads TGTGCCAGCAGTTACTCGTCGTCAGGGAATTACAATGAGCAGTTCTTC.

The V gene is TRBV29-1, the J gene TRBJ2-7; 8 nucleotides align to TRBD1. The germline CDR1 and CDR2 sequences are SQVTM and ANQGSEA. V was pared by 4 bases and J by 7 bases, with 9 bases of the junction left unmatched. This CDR3 is 13 amino acids long. Here the CDR3 reads CSVGTGTANEQYF. The DNA for the CDR3 is TGCAGCGTTGGGACAGGGACAGCCAATGAGCAGTACTTC.

The chain is built from TRBV6-2 or TRBV6-3 and TRBJ2-5; tentatively, D is TRBD1 or TRBD2 (6 bases each). V gave up 4 bases and J gave up 7 bases, with 13 bases separating them. Germline V gene data show CDR1 as MNHEY and CDR2 as SVGEGT. This CDR3 has 13 residues. CDR3 nucleotide sequence: TGTGCCAGCAGTTGGGGGACGGGGGCGACCCAGTACTTC. Translation: CASSWGTGATQYF.